This TCR beta chain was identified in a study of beta chain features in type 1 diabetes. This clone came up a few times. Reverse transcribing all isolated RNA meant expressed TCRB transcripts were sequenced. TCRdb's copy holds only in-frame clones and misses some; the assay was immunoSEQ multiplex PCR. The repertoire has approximately 170,000 clones, less than 9.5% of them found once; the top ten carry less than 3%. The germline CDR1 and CDR2 sequences are SGHNT and YYREEE (reference sequence). The CDR3 runs 15 residues. V lost 0 bases, J lost 1 base, and 9 bases lay in between. The sample consisted of central memory CD4+ T cells from blood. The source is a woman aged 18-29 years in good health. The chain joins TRBV5-4 to TRBJ2-3; a possible D gene is TRBD2 (6 bases). The CDR3 protein is CASSLDQRGTDTQYF. The CDR3 DNA follows: TGTGCCAGCAGCTTGGATCAGCGGGGCACAGATACGCAGTATTTT.